A selection of T cell receptor beta chains follows, all from one sample in a study of T cell responses to AZD1222 COVID-19 vaccine. The assay was immunoSEQ multiplex PCR, and TCRdb's table has in-frame clones only and misses some. The sample records some 120,000 clones, 70% to 85% being singletons. The specimen was peripheral blood, collected on day 0 of AZD1222 vaccination. The receptors here all came from an adult in good health. The CDR3 runs from the conserved cysteine through the conserved F or W. D genes are given only for firm matches. A clone size is listed for some rows: how often the clone was seen (once, few, many), or a class if it is expanded.

j_call: TRBJ1-5; clone_size: -; v_call: TRBV2; d_call: -; cdr3_aa: CASREGPAVDQPQHF; cdr3_nt: TGTGCCAGCAGGGAGGGACCAGCGGTCGATCAGCCCCAGCATTTT
j_call: TRBJ1-4; clone_size: -; v_call: TRBV9; d_call: -; cdr3_aa: CASSSTVLNEKLFF; cdr3_nt: TGTGCCAGCAGCTCTACAGTCTTGAATGAAAAACTGTTTTTT
j_call: TRBJ2-3; clone_size: -; v_call: TRBV28; d_call: TRBD2; cdr3_aa: CPHRTSNPDTQYF; cdr3_nt: TGTCCCCACCGGACTAGCAACCCAGATACGCAGTATTTT
j_call: TRBJ2-3; clone_size: -; v_call: TRBV4-3; d_call: -; cdr3_aa: CASSQLLGGPDTQYF; cdr3_nt: TGCGCCAGCAGCCAGTTACTGGGGGGCCCAGATACGCAGTATTTT
j_call: TRBJ2-7; clone_size: -; v_call: TRBV7-9; d_call: -; cdr3_aa: CASSLGGPPNYEQYF; cdr3_nt: TGTGCCAGCAGCTTAGGGGGCCCGCCCAACTACGAGCAGTACTTC
j_call: TRBJ2-3; clone_size: -; v_call: TRBV28; d_call: -; cdr3_aa: CASSLAGSNTDTQYF; cdr3_nt: TGTGCCAGCAGTTTGGCGGGGTCCAACACAGATACGCAGTATTTT
j_call: TRBJ1-4; clone_size: -; v_call: TRBV7-2; d_call: -; cdr3_aa: CASSPRAGAEKLFF; cdr3_nt: TGTGCCAGCAGCCCCCGCGCAGGGGCTGAAAAACTGTTTTTT
j_call: TRBJ1-5; clone_size: -; v_call: TRBV2; d_call: TRBD1; cdr3_aa: CASSKTGDQPQHF; cdr3_nt: TGTGCCAGCAGCAAGACAGGGGACCAGCCCCAGCATTTT
j_call: TRBJ2-1; clone_size: -; v_call: TRBV3-1/TRBV3-2; d_call: TRBD2; cdr3_aa: CASSHGREQFF; cdr3_nt: TGTGCCAGCAGCCACGGGAGGGAGCAGTTCTTC
j_call: TRBJ1-1; clone_size: -; v_call: TRBV6-5; d_call: -; cdr3_aa: CASDRSSTEAFF; cdr3_nt: TGTGCCAGTGACAGGTCGAGCACTGAAGCTTTCTTT
j_call: TRBJ1-5; clone_size: -; v_call: TRBV7-6; d_call: -; cdr3_aa: CASSLEDNNQPQHF; cdr3_nt: TGTGCCAGCAGCTTAGAGGACAACAATCAGCCCCAGCATTTT
j_call: TRBJ2-6; clone_size: medium-sized; v_call: TRBV24-1; d_call: -; cdr3_aa: CATSDSDGHSGANVLTF; cdr3_nt: TGTGCCACCAGTGATTCGGACGGCCACTCTGGGGCCAACGTCCTGACTTTC
j_call: TRBJ2-1; clone_size: -; v_call: TRBV27; d_call: TRBD2; cdr3_aa: CASSPKGTSLYNEQFF; cdr3_nt: TGTGCCAGCAGCCCAAAAGGGACTAGTCTCTACAATGAGCAGTTCTTC
j_call: TRBJ2-7; clone_size: once; v_call: TRBV5-1; d_call: TRBD2; cdr3_aa: CASSLRLAGASYEQYF; cdr3_nt: TGCGCCAGCAGCTTGAGACTAGCGGGGGCCTCCTACGAGCAGTACTTC
j_call: TRBJ2-3; clone_size: -; v_call: TRBV24-1; d_call: TRBD2; cdr3_aa: CATSTSGGSDTQYF; cdr3_nt: TGTGCCACTTCGACTAGCGGGGGGTCAGATACGCAGTATTTT
j_call: TRBJ2-7; clone_size: -; v_call: TRBV29-1; d_call: TRBD1; cdr3_aa: CSVSGGEGSYEQYF; cdr3_nt: TGCAGCGTTTCAGGGGGCGAGGGGTCCTACGAGCAGTACTTC
j_call: TRBJ2-7; clone_size: -; v_call: TRBV5-5; d_call: -; cdr3_aa: CASSLSNTGPLEQYF; cdr3_nt: TGTGCCAGCAGCTTGTCGAATACAGGGCCCCTGGAGCAGTACTTC
j_call: TRBJ1-1; clone_size: -; v_call: TRBV19; d_call: -; cdr3_aa: CASSRGVEAFF; cdr3_nt: TGTGCCAGTAGTCGAGGGGTTGAAGCTTTCTTT
j_call: TRBJ2-4; clone_size: -; v_call: TRBV6-5; d_call: TRBD2; cdr3_aa: CAKPGLAVRGNIQYF; cdr3_nt: TGTGCCAAGCCGGGACTAGCGGTGAGGGGGAACATTCAGTACTTC
j_call: TRBJ1-5; clone_size: -; v_call: TRBV11-2; d_call: -; cdr3_aa: CASSLDLTGWQPQHF; cdr3_nt: TGTGCCAGCAGCTTAGATCTCACAGGGTGGCAGCCCCAGCATTTT
j_call: TRBJ2-5; clone_size: -; v_call: TRBV14; d_call: TRBD2; cdr3_aa: CASSQERRTYGRGGRETQYF; cdr3_nt: TGTGCCAGCAGCCAAGAAAGGAGGACCTACGGGCGGGGGGGCCGCGAGACCCAGTACTTC
j_call: TRBJ2-7; clone_size: -; v_call: TRBV5-6; d_call: TRBD1; cdr3_aa: CASSLGQGSYEQYF; cdr3_nt: TGTGCCAGCAGCTTGGGACAGGGGTCCTACGAGCAGTACTTC
j_call: TRBJ1-1; clone_size: once; v_call: TRBV7-6; d_call: -; cdr3_aa: CASSQGTEAFF; cdr3_nt: TGTGCCAGCAGCCAAGGGACTGAAGCTTTCTTT
j_call: TRBJ1-5; clone_size: -; v_call: TRBV5-6; d_call: TRBD1; cdr3_aa: CASSAYLDREPDQPQHF; cdr3_nt: TGTGCCAGCAGCGCGTACTTGGACAGGGAACCCGATCAGCCCCAGCATTTT
j_call: TRBJ1-3; clone_size: -; v_call: TRBV9; d_call: -; cdr3_aa: CASSVGPSGNTIYF; cdr3_nt: TGTGCCAGCAGCGTAGGGCCCTCTGGAAACACCATATATTTT
j_call: TRBJ2-1; clone_size: -; v_call: TRBV20-1; d_call: -; cdr3_aa: CSALERNEQFF; cdr3_nt: TGCAGTGCGTTGGAGCGGAATGAGCAGTTCTTC
j_call: TRBJ2-7; clone_size: -; v_call: TRBV28; d_call: -; cdr3_aa: CASSFRLSSYEQYF; cdr3_nt: TGTGCCAGCAGTTTCCGTCTCAGCTCCTACGAGCAGTACTTC
j_call: TRBJ2-3; clone_size: -; v_call: TRBV27; d_call: -; cdr3_aa: CASSPRGYTQYF; cdr3_nt: TGTGCCAGCAGTCCGAGGGGTTATACGCAGTATTTT
j_call: TRBJ2-7; clone_size: -; v_call: TRBV28; d_call: -; cdr3_aa: CASSFPRGTTSEQYF; cdr3_nt: TGTGCCAGCAGTTTCCCCCGGGGGACGACTAGCGAGCAGTACTTC
j_call: TRBJ1-6; clone_size: -; v_call: TRBV5-5; d_call: -; cdr3_aa: CASSLLTGREYSPLHF; cdr3_nt: TGTGCCAGCAGCTTACTTACAGGGAGAGAGTATTCACCCCTCCACTTT
j_call: TRBJ1-2; clone_size: -; v_call: TRBV28; d_call: TRBD1; cdr3_aa: CASSPTMGQGRGYTF; cdr3_nt: TGTGCCAGCAGTCCGACCATGGGACAGGGCCGTGGCTACACCTTC
j_call: TRBJ1-5; clone_size: -; v_call: TRBV4-2; d_call: TRBD1; cdr3_aa: CASSRGGTGDNHQPQHF; cdr3_nt: TGTGCCAGCAGCCGCGGGGGTACAGGGGACAACCATCAGCCCCAGCATTTT
j_call: TRBJ1-2; clone_size: -; v_call: TRBV29-1; d_call: -; cdr3_aa: CSVERQDSLYGYTF; cdr3_nt: TGCAGCGTTGAAAGGCAAGACAGCTTGTACGGCTACACCTTC
j_call: TRBJ1-2; clone_size: -; v_call: TRBV19; d_call: TRBD1; cdr3_aa: CASSAYRGGGYGYTF; cdr3_nt: TGTGCCAGTAGTGCTTACAGGGGTGGAGGCTATGGCTACACCTTC
j_call: TRBJ2-3; clone_size: -; v_call: TRBV14; d_call: TRBD1; cdr3_aa: CASSLGTGGTDTQYF; cdr3_nt: TGTGCCAGCAGCCTGGGGACAGGGGGAACAGATACGCAGTATTTT
j_call: TRBJ1-1; clone_size: -; v_call: TRBV27; d_call: -; cdr3_aa: CASSSSVGATTEAFF; cdr3_nt: TGTGCCAGCAGTTCGTCGGTGGGGGCTACCACTGAAGCTTTCTTT
j_call: TRBJ2-1; clone_size: -; v_call: TRBV3-1/TRBV3-2; d_call: -; cdr3_aa: CASSGQYLGRSYNEQFF; cdr3_nt: TGTGCCAGCAGCGGGCAATATCTGGGCAGGTCCTACAATGAGCAGTTCTTC
j_call: TRBJ2-5; clone_size: -; v_call: TRBV7-2; d_call: -; cdr3_aa: CASSLARGVQETQYF; cdr3_nt: TGTGCCAGCAGCTTAGCGCGGGGAGTCCAAGAGACCCAGTACTTC
j_call: TRBJ2-5; clone_size: once; v_call: TRBV7-9; d_call: -; cdr3_aa: CASSLGWETQYF; cdr3_nt: TGTGCCAGCAGCTTAGGTTGGGAGACCCAGTACTTC
j_call: TRBJ2-3; clone_size: few; v_call: TRBV3-1/TRBV3-2; d_call: -; cdr3_aa: CASSQDRRVNTPNTDTQYF; cdr3_nt: TGTGCCAGCAGCCAAGATCGTAGAGTTAACACACCAAATACAGATACGCAGTATTTT
j_call: TRBJ2-1; clone_size: few; v_call: TRBV27; d_call: TRBD1; cdr3_aa: CASSIRDRGGHEQFF; cdr3_nt: TGTGCCAGCAGTATCCGGGACAGGGGAGGGCATGAGCAGTTCTTC
j_call: TRBJ2-4; clone_size: -; v_call: TRBV5-6; d_call: TRBD1; cdr3_aa: CASSYSGTTGTIQYF; cdr3_nt: TGTGCCAGCAGCTATTCTGGTACGACAGGGACCATTCAGTACTTC
j_call: TRBJ2-4; clone_size: -; v_call: TRBV2; d_call: TRBD2; cdr3_aa: CASSEASGGMKNIQYF; cdr3_nt: TGTGCCAGCAGTGAGGCTAGCGGGGGGATGAAAAACATTCAGTACTTC
j_call: TRBJ1-1; clone_size: -; v_call: TRBV6-2/TRBV6-3; d_call: -; cdr3_aa: CASSYLRNTEAFF; cdr3_nt: TGTGCCAGCAGTTATCTCCGCAACACTGAAGCTTTCTTT
j_call: TRBJ2-1; clone_size: -; v_call: TRBV14; d_call: TRBD2; cdr3_aa: CASSTRSGGDINEQFF; cdr3_nt: TGTGCCAGCAGCACCCGAAGCGGGGGGGACATCAATGAGCAGTTCTTC
j_call: TRBJ2-3; clone_size: once; v_call: TRBV28; d_call: -; cdr3_aa: CATSVGGRILSTDTQYF; cdr3_nt: TGTGCCACCTCGGTCGGGGGGCGGATACTAAGCACAGATACGCAGTATTTT
j_call: TRBJ2-7; clone_size: -; v_call: TRBV11-2; d_call: -; cdr3_aa: CASSLGVVGEQYF; cdr3_nt: TGTGCCAGCAGCTTAGGGGTGGTGGGGGAGCAGTACTTC
j_call: TRBJ1-4; clone_size: -; v_call: TRBV9; d_call: -; cdr3_aa: CASSAVGAANEKLFF; cdr3_nt: TGTGCCAGCAGCGCGGTCGGGGCGGCTAATGAAAAACTGTTTTTT
j_call: TRBJ1-6; clone_size: -; v_call: TRBV5-8; d_call: -; cdr3_aa: CASSPVGGRNSPLHF; cdr3_nt: TGTGCCAGCAGTCCGGTAGGGGGGAGGAATTCACCCCTCCACTTT
j_call: TRBJ2-7; clone_size: -; v_call: TRBV15; d_call: -; cdr3_aa: CATSRDRAEYEQYF; cdr3_nt: TGTGCCACCAGCAGAGATCGAGCGGAATACGAGCAGTACTTC
j_call: TRBJ2-5; clone_size: -; v_call: TRBV28; d_call: -; cdr3_aa: CASSRRGNWAQETQYF; cdr3_nt: TGTGCCAGCAGCCGGCGGGGTAATTGGGCCCAAGAGACCCAGTACTTC
j_call: TRBJ1-5; clone_size: -; v_call: TRBV4-1; d_call: -; cdr3_aa: CASSQGAGDPSNQPQHF; cdr3_nt: TGCGCCAGCAGCCAAGGAGCCGGGGACCCTAGCAATCAGCCCCAGCATTTT
j_call: TRBJ1-6; clone_size: -; v_call: TRBV28; d_call: -; cdr3_aa: CASRQGQQNSPLHF; cdr3_nt: TGTGCCAGCAGGCAGGGGCAACAAAATTCACCCCTCCACTTT
j_call: TRBJ1-1; clone_size: -; v_call: TRBV7-2; d_call: TRBD1; cdr3_aa: CASGYTGGRNTEAFF; cdr3_nt: TGTGCCAGCGGCTATACAGGGGGACGGAACACTGAAGCTTTCTTT
j_call: TRBJ1-5; clone_size: once; v_call: TRBV6-5; d_call: -; cdr3_aa: CASSYGSNQPQHF; cdr3_nt: TGTGCCAGCAGTTACGGCTCCAATCAGCCCCAGCATTTT